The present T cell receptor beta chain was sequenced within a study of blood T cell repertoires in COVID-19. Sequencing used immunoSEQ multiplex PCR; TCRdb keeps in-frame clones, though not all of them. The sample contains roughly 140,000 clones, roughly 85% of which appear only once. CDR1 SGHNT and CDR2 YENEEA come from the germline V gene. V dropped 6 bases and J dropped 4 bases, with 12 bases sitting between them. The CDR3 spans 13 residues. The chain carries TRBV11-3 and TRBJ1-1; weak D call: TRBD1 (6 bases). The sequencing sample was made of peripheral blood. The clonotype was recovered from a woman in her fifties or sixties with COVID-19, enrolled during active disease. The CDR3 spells CASSYRVGTEAFF. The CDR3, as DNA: TGTGCCAGCAGTTACAGGGTTGGCACTGAAGCTTTCTTT.